The rows below give T cell receptor beta chains drawn from one sample of a study of blood T cell repertoires in COVID-19. This table comes from immunoSEQ multiplex PCR, and its TCRdb copy is limited to in-frame clones, with some not included. The table includes 150,000 to 200,000 clones, less than 85% detected once. Sequenced sample: PBMCs or T cells enriched from blood (not recorded which). The receptors were sampled from a woman in her sixties or seventies with acute COVID-19. CDR3s include the opening cysteine and the closing phenylalanine or tryptophan. A D gene is named only where the DNA matches it firmly. Only part of the rows carry a size: once, few, many, or a class if the clone is expanded.

>-|-|TRBV5-4|TRBJ1-1
CASSGVGNTEAFF
TGTGCCAGCAGCGGGGTCGGGAATACTGAAGCTTTCTTT
>-|-|TRBV10-3|TRBJ1-5
CAISIKQGQPQHF
TGTGCCATCAGTATAAAACAGGGCCAGCCCCAGCATTTT
>-|-|TRBV19|TRBJ1-2
CASSTSSGRGYGYTF
TGTGCCAGTAGTACGTCATCGGGCAGGGGATATGGCTACACCTTC
>-|TRBD2|TRBV10-3|TRBJ2-1
CGIGTSGLEQFF
TGTGGAATCGGGACTAGCGGTTTGGAGCAGTTCTTC
>-|-|TRBV28|TRBJ1-1
CASSLFRGPEAFF
TGTGCCAGCAGTTTATTCAGGGGCCCTGAAGCTTTCTTT
>-|TRBD1|TRBV28|TRBJ1-3
CASSTRPGQGLLSGNTIYF
TGTGCCAGCAGTACCCGACCGGGACAGGGCCTTCTCTCTGGAAACACCATATATTTT
>-|-|TRBV19|TRBJ2-5
CASSIGLAGLTQETQYF
TGTGCCAGTAGTATAGGTCTTGCAGGACTAACCCAAGAGACCCAGTACTTC
>once|TRBD1|TRBV4-1|TRBJ1-6
CASSSQTGVNNSPLHF
TGCGCCAGCAGCTCCCAGACAGGGGTGAATAATTCACCCCTCCACTTT
>few|TRBD2|TRBV7-9|TRBJ2-1
CASSLAGGPRDEQFF
TGTGCCAGCAGCCTAGCGGGAGGACCCAGGGATGAGCAGTTCTTC
>-|-|TRBV4-2|TRBJ2-5
CASSKGSMVQYF
TGTGCCAGCAGCAAAGGCAGTATGGTCCAGTACTTC
>-|-|TRBV9|TRBJ1-1
CASSVEQYTEAFF
TGTGCCAGCAGCGTAGAACAGTACACTGAAGCTTTCTTT
>-|-|TRBV9|TRBJ1-1
CASSVEPENTEAFF
TGTGCCAGCAGCGTAGAACCAGAAAACACTGAAGCTTTCTTT
>-|-|TRBV3-1/TRBV3-2|TRBJ1-1
CASSLQGRWTEAFF
TGTGCCAGCAGCCTCCAGGGGCGGTGGACTGAAGCTTTCTTT
>-|-|TRBV11-2|TRBJ1-2
CASRISDSANYGYTF
TGTGCCAGCCGGATATCGGACAGCGCTAACTATGGCTACACCTTC
>few|TRBD1|TRBV11-2|TRBJ1-5
CASSFDGGGQPQHF
TGTGCCAGCAGCTTCGATGGAGGGGGCCAGCCCCAGCATTTT
>-|TRBD1|TRBV19|TRBJ2-1
CASSIEGRGTGSYNEQFF
TGTGCCAGTAGTATAGAGGGAAGAGGGACAGGCTCTTACAATGAGCAGTTCTTC
>few|TRBD2|TRBV6-2/TRBV6-3|TRBJ2-3
CASSSIKRGVRDTQYF
TGTGCCAGCAGCTCTATTAAGCGGGGGGTTAGAGATACGCAGTATTTT
>-|TRBD1|TRBV9|TRBJ1-6
CASSAQGNRSPLHF
TGTGCCAGCAGCGCACAGGGGAATCGATCACCCCTCCACTTT
>-|-|TRBV28|TRBJ1-2
CASRTGGDTYNYGYTF
TGTGCCAGCAGGACGGGTGGGGACACTTATAACTATGGCTACACCTTC
>-|TRBD1|TRBV19|TRBJ1-2
CASSILGTDLNYGYTF
TGTGCCAGTAGTATACTCGGGACAGACTTAAACTATGGCTACACCTTC
>-|TRBD2|TRBV5-4|TRBJ2-1
CASRSSGGGYNEQFF
TGTGCCAGCAGGTCTAGCGGGGGGGGATACAATGAGCAGTTCTTC
>-|-|TRBV19|TRBJ1-6
CASTMSSYNSPLHF
TGTGCCAGCACTATGAGCTCCTATAATTCACCCCTCCACTTT
>-|TRBD2|TRBV7-7|TRBJ2-2
CASSNTSGRRTGELFF
TGTGCCAGCAGTAACACTAGCGGGAGGCGAACCGGGGAGCTGTTTTTT
>-|TRBD1|TRBV3-1/TRBV3-2|TRBJ1-3
CASSNTGVDSGNTIYF
TGTGCCAGCAGCAATACAGGGGTTGACTCTGGAAACACCATATATTTT
>-|TRBD1|TRBV19|TRBJ1-6
CASSTERTGGAYNSPLHF
TGTGCCAGTAGTACCGAGCGGACAGGGGGCGCCTATAATTCACCCCTCCACTTT
>-|-|TRBV6-5|TRBJ1-2
CASNSDGGRYGYTF
TGTGCCAGCAACTCCGACGGAGGGAGGTATGGCTACACCTTC
>-|TRBD1|TRBV27|TRBJ1-2
CASSFEAAGWGQGSDGYTF
TGTGCCAGCAGTTTTGAAGCCGCCGGTTGGGGACAGGGATCTGATGGCTACACCTTC
>-|-|TRBV15|TRBJ1-3
CATSTGTGNTIYF
TGTGCCACCAGCACAGGGACTGGAAACACCATATATTTT